Presented here are 10 T cell receptor beta chains from one specimen sequenced in a study of T cells in Graves' hyperthyroidism and ophthalmopathy. Amplified TCR beta CDR3 regions came from RNA transcripts. Carried out on the TCR CDR3, a first-round RT-PCR used the HTBI primer set. TCRdb recomputed calls from the multiplex PCR reads with MiXCR, one row per CDR3 protein. Among about 770,000 distinct CDR3 sequences listed, about 19% were seen once. The sequenced sample consisted of blood. The receptor source for this set is a woman aged 45-65 years with Graves' hyperthyroidism that later progressed to Graves' ophthalmopathy.

V usage is TRBV15 and J usage is TRBJ1-5, with a weak D call TRBD1 (5 bases). With 0 bases removed from V and 0 bases from J, the gap between germline ends came to 6 bases. Germline V gene lookup returns CDR1 LNHNV and CDR2 YYDKDF (reference sequence). The CDR3 contains 15 residues. CDR3 protein: CATSRDQGSNQPQHF. The CDR3 DNA reads TGTGCCACCAGCAGAGATCAGGGTAGCAATCAGCCCCAGCATTTT.

This sequence joins TRBV12-3 or TRBV12-4 and TRBJ1-3; the D gene is possibly TRBD1 (6 bases). Trimming removed 7 bases from V and 1 base from J, with 11 bases in between. The CDR3 covers 14 residues. This CDR3 reads CASIQQGSGNTIYF. The CDR3 DNA is TGTGCCAGCATCCAACAGGGATCTGGAAACACCATATATTTT.

This clonotype was recorded a few times. The chain combines TRBV7-8 with TRBJ1-1; perhaps TRBD1 as D (6 bases). The CDR3 is made up of 13 amino acids. V was cut by 6 bases and J by 8 bases, with 16 bases left in between. Germline CDR1 SGHVS, CDR2 FQNEAQ. The CDR3 reads CASSWTELNEAFF. The CDR3 region has the DNA TGTGCCAGCAGTTGGACAGAACTAAACGAAGCTTTCTTT.

This clonotype has a count of ten or more. V and J are TRBV5-6 and TRBJ1-2; 8 bases agree with TRBD1. The J segment lost 4 bases and the V segment lost 0 bases, leaving 8 bases of the junction unmatched. CDR3 length: 16 residues. Germline V lookup: CDR1 SGHDT, CDR2 YYEEEE. CDR3 protein: CASSLGTGSSSYGYTF. The CDR3 DNA reads as TGTGCCAGCAGCTTGGGGACAGGGTCGTCTAGCTATGGCTACACCTTC.

Remarks on this clonotype: This may come from a read error, since a much larger clone is one base off. As the CDR3 is not closed by the conserved phenylalanine or tryptophan, this likely results from a read error. CDR3 sequence (DNA): TGTTGTGTAGGAAGCGGGGGGTTACTAGAGACCCAGTACCTC. It specifies CCVGSGGLLETQYL. V is TRBV20-1 and J is TRBJ2-5, with 9 bases matching TRBD2. The CDR3 is 14 amino acids. CDR1 is DFQATT, CDR2 SNEGSKA, per germline (reference sequence).

The V gene is TRBV6-1, the J gene TRBJ2-7; 7 bases map to TRBD2. This CDR3 region has 14 residues. Per the germline V gene, CDR1 is MNHNS and CDR2 is SASEGT. The junction had 9 bases not matched to a gene; V was cut back by 6 bases and J by 4 bases. Here the CDR3 DNA reads TGTGCCAGCAGGAAGTCCGGGGAGGGTTACGAGCAGTACTTC. It codes for CASRKSGEGYEQYF.

This clonotype was found many times. The chain uses TRBV2 and TRBJ2-7, with TRBD2 matching 13 bases. After removal of 7 bases from V and 6 bases from J, the junction contained 9 bases not matched to a gene. The CDR3 has 15 amino acids. CDR1 is SNHLY, CDR2 FYNNEI, per germline. Here the CDR3 reads CASKREGLAGLEQYF. The CDR3 nucleotides read TGTGCCAGCAAGAGGGAGGGACTAGCGGGGCTCGAGCAGTACTTC.

This clonotype was observed at least ten times. This rearrangement joins TRBV11-3 to TRBJ1-3; D is undetermined. V gave up 3 bases and J gave up 1 base, with 4 bases separating them. CDR1 is SGHNT, CDR2 YENEEA, per germline. There are 13 residues in the CDR3. CDR3 in DNA: TGTGCCAGCAGCTTGGCGTCTGGAAACACCATATATTTT. Its protein is CASSLASGNTIYF.

This clonotype was seen only a few times. V usage is TRBV5-8 and J usage is TRBJ2-1; D might be TRBD2 (6 bases). The V gene lost 4 bases and the J gene lost 12 bases, with 26 bases spanning the gap. CDR1 is SGHTS, CDR2 YDEGEE, per germline. CDR3 length equals 16 residues. DNA of the CDR3: TGTGCCAGCAGCCCGGAGGGTGCTAGCGTACTAACGGGGCAGTTCTTC. Amino acids: CASSPEGASVLTGQFF.

Turning to this clonotype: One end of the junction fails to match germline, which may point to a read error. J is TRBJ2-7 and V is TRBV24-1, with TRBD1 matching over 7 bases. The germline V gene encodes CDR1 KGHDR and CDR2 SFDVKD. The CDR3 has 13 amino acids. The CDR3 reads CATSHRGSHEQYF. CDR3 nucleotides: TGTGCCACCAGTCACAGGGGCTCCCACGAGCAGTACTTC.